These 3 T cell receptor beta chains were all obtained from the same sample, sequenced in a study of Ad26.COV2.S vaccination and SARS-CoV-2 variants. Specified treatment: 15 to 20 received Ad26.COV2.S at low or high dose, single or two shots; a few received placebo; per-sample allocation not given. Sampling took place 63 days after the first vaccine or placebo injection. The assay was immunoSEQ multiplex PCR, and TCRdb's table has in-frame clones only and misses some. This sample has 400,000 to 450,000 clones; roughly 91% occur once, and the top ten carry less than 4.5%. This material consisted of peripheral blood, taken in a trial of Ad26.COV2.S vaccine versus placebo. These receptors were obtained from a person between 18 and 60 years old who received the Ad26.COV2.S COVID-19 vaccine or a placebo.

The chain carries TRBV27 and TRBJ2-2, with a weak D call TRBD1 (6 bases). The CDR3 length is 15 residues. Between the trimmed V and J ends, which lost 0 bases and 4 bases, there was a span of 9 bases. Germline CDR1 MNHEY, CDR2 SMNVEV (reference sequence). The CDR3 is CASSLSGGATGELFF. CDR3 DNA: TGTGCCAGCAGTTTATCTGGGGGCGCCACCGGGGAGCTGTTTTTT.

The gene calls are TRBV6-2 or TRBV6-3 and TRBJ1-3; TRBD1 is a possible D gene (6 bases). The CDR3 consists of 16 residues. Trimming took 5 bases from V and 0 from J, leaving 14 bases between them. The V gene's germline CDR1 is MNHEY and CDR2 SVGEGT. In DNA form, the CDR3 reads TGTGCCAGCAGTCGCCCCGGACAGCACTCTGGAAACACCATATATTTT. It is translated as CASSRPGQHSGNTIYF.

The CDR3: CASREGADPYNEQFF. CDR3 in DNA: TGTGCCAGCAGGGAGGGGGCAGACCCTTACAATGAGCAGTTCTTC. V and J are TRBV9 and TRBJ2-1, with D maybe TRBD1 (7 bases). Looked up from germline, CDR1 is SGDLS and CDR2 is YYNGEE. Between the trimmed V and J ends, which lost 5 bases and 4 bases, there was a span of 16 bases. The CDR3 length is 15 residues.